A single sample is the source of the 9 T cell receptor beta chains below, sequenced in a study of beta chain features in type 1 diabetes. Study-wide findings and caveats: Type 1 diabetes patients showed a moderate but significant shortening of TCRB CDR3s in all four CD4+ subsets.

Their antigen targets remain unknown. The authors reverse transcribed all of the isolated RNA, so sequencing captured expressed TCRB transcripts. Measured with immunoSEQ multiplex PCR; TCRdb has only the in-frame clones, and not every one. Here the sample spans 250,000 to 300,000 clones, roughly 25% being singletons. The sequenced sample consisted of naive CD4+ T cells from blood. These receptors all come from a woman in her twenties or thirties with type 1 diabetes.

This chain connects TRBV19 to TRBJ2-1; tentative D call: TRBD2 (5 bases). Germline CDR1 is LNHDA and CDR2 is SQIVND (reference sequence). V lost 0 bases to trimming and J lost 0 bases, with 15 bases between them. The CDR3 is made up of 18 amino acids. The CDR3 spells CASSIDTAFAGSYNEQFF. The CDR3 nucleotides are TGTGCCAGTAGTATAGATACTGCCTTCGCGGGCTCCTACAATGAGCAGTTCTTC.

V and J are TRBV28 and TRBJ2-3; 9 positions agree with TRBD2. In germline, CDR1 is MDHEN, CDR2 SYDVKM. The CDR3 contains 14 residues. V trimming: 3 bases; J trimming: 8 bases; junction bases outside the gene matches: 6. The CDR3 is CASSLVAGVPTQYF. The CDR3 DNA is TGTGCCAGCAGTTTGGTAGCGGGAGTGCCTACGCAGTATTTT.

This clone was counted only a few times. The V and J genes are TRBV2 and TRBJ1-1; 7 bases line up with TRBD1. CDR1 and CDR2 (germline): SNHLY, FYNNEI. The J segment lost 8 bases and the V segment lost 7 bases, leaving 13 bases of the junction unmatched. The CDR3 contains 14 residues. The CDR3 spells CASTDRAGSPEAFF. CDR3 nucleotide sequence: TGTGCCAGCACCGACAGGGCCGGTTCCCCGGAAGCTTTCTTT.

This clone appeared a few times. The chain is built from TRBV6-6 and TRBJ1-2; TRBD1 might be the D (5 bases). V was shortened by 6 bases and J by 2 bases, with 16 bases between the two germline ends. Looked up from germline, CDR1 is MNHNY and CDR2 is SVGAGI (reference sequence). The CDR3 spans 15 residues. CDR3 in amino acids: CASSRQTVQNYGYTF. CDR3 nucleotide sequence: TGTGCCAGCAGCCGACAGACAGTCCAGAACTATGGCTACACCTTC.

The J gene is TRBJ2-1, the V gene TRBV11-1; 10 bases align to TRBD2. V gave up 3 bases and J gave up 7 bases; unmatched junction bases: 6. This CDR3 spans 15 amino acids. Germline-derived CDR1 and CDR2 are SGHAT and FQDESV (reference sequence). The DNA of the CDR3 is TGTGCCAGCAGCTTTCTAGCGGGAGTGATAAATGAGCAGTTCTTC. It translates to CASSFLAGVINEQFF.

This clone was seen more than once but under ten times. This chain joins TRBV11-2 and TRBJ2-2; 11 positions agree with TRBD1. Trimming cost V 5 bases and J 6 bases; bases outside gene matches: 2. The V gene's germline CDR1 is SGHAT and CDR2 FQNNGV. There are 14 residues in the CDR3. CDR3 amino acids: CASSRTGGPGELFF. The CDR3 coding sequence is TGTGCCAGCAGCCGGACAGGGGGCCCCGGGGAGCTGTTTTTT.

A few counts support this clone. CDR3 residues: CASSQSKAGPTSLLRYTF. The DNA for the CDR3 is TGCGCCAGCAGTCAATCGAAGGCAGGGCCCACCTCCCTCCTGCGCTACACCTTC. V usage is TRBV23-1 and J usage is TRBJ1-2, with TRBD1 as a possible D gene (5 bases). TRBV23-1 is given ORF status, its function remaining uncertain. CDR3 length: 18 amino acids. Trimming took off 0 bases at V and 9 bases at J, with 26 bases between the two ends.

This clone has just a few counts. The V and J genes are TRBV28 and TRBJ2-4, with D possibly TRBD1 on 5 matching bases. The CDR3 is 11 residues long. Germline CDR1 MDHEN, CDR2 SYDVKM. V was trimmed by 7 bases and J by 8 bases, leaving 9 bases between them. CDR3 sequence (DNA): TGTGCCAGCATCCAAGGGGACATTCAGTACTTC. As protein: CASIQGDIQYF.

The chain employs TRBV7-3 and TRBJ2-1; 11 nucleotides align to TRBD2. This CDR3 comprises 16 residues. Per the germline V gene, CDR1 is SGHTA and CDR2 is FQGTGA. V was pared by 4 bases and J by 1 base, with 3 bases of the junction left unmatched. In nucleotides, the CDR3 is TGTGCCAGCAGCTATAGCGGGAGGGCGTCCTACAATGAGCAGTTCTTC. Translation gives CASSYSGRASYNEQFF. The full variable domain, completed using reference TRBV7-3 and TRBJ2-1, is GAGVSQTPSNKVTEKGKYVELRCDPISGHTALYWYRQSLGQGPEFLIYFQGTGAADDSGLPNDRFFAVRPEGSVSTLKIQRTERGDSAVYLCASSYSGRASYNEQFFGPGTRLTVL.